The present entry profiles one T cell receptor (beta chain) with its context. This entry comes from a study of cytomegalovirus exposure and HLA in healthy donors. Nominally healthy donors provided the samples, though records likely missed some immune exposures. PCR was performed using 60 Vbeta and 13 Jbeta primers. TCRdb keeps only in-frame clones here, not all; method: immunoSEQ multiplex PCR. The data hold 150,000 to 200,000 clones, with over 75% observed a single time. V gave up 6 bases and J gave up 4 bases, with 14 bases separating them. The CDR3 contains 14 residues. Germline CDR1 is SGHRS and CDR2 is YFSETQ.

The TCR comes from a girl under three years old in good health and CMV-seronegative. The V gene is TRBV5-1, the J gene TRBJ2-1; D might be TRBD2 (6 bases). The specimen was PBMCs. The chain's CDR3 is CASTPWGTYNEQFF. As DNA, the CDR3 is TGCGCCAGCACCCCGTGGGGGACTTACAATGAGCAGTTCTTC.